The following is a T cell receptor (beta chain) sequence with its context. An end of the junction differs from the germline gene, which may be a read error. The record originates from a study of patients and donors after allogeneic stem cell transplantation. TCRdb used MiXCR to reprocess the RT-PCR reads, holding one entry per CDR3 protein. The sample lists roughly 180,000 distinct CDR3 sequences; 41% were seen once. Looked up from germline, CDR1 is SEHNR and CDR2 is FQNEAQ (reference sequence). This CDR3 comprises 15 residues. Specimen: blood, either unsorted or a sorted T cell fraction (not recorded which). The receptor's source is a human donor who was either an allogeneic HSCT recipient or a stem cell or donor lymphocyte infusion donor (not recorded which). It is not recorded whose cells these are; they may come from a transplant donor. This chain connects TRBV7-9 to TRBJ2-5; D might be TRBD1 (6 bases). As DNA, the CDR3 is TGTGCCGGCAGCTTATCCAGGGGCCGCGAAGAGACCCAGTACTTC. Amino acids: CAGSLSRGREETQYF. Using reference TRBV7-9 and TRBJ2-5 for the parts outside the CDR3, the full variable domain is DTGVSQNPRHKITKRGQNVTFRCDPISEHNRLYWYRQTLGQGPEFLTYFQNEAQLEKSRLLSDRFSAERPKGSFSTLEIQRTEQGDSAMYLCAGSLSRGREETQYFGPGTRLLVL.